The clone carrying this TCR beta chain was seen ten or more times. This CDR3 has 13 residues. The V end lost 4 bases, the J end lost 5 bases, and 11 bases lay between the germline ends. This entry is derived from a study of T-cell reconstitution after alpha-beta-depleted transplantation in children. Unique molecular identifiers were used to barcode this TCRbeta library. MiXCR was run by TCRdb on the PCR reads, yielding one entry per CDR3 protein. The table has 150,000 to 200,000 distinct CDR3 sequences, roughly 7.5% seen once. The V gene is TRBV12-3 or TRBV12-4, the J gene TRBJ1-1; D unclear. Specimen: PBMCs from the stem cell graft donor, collected from the stem cell graft. The source of this sequence is a human donor who donated a stem cell graft to a child with Wiskott-Aldrich syndrome. This CDR3 reads CASSYTSRTEAFF. In nucleotides, the CDR3 is TGTGCCAGCAGTTACACAAGCCGGACTGAAGCTTTCTTT.